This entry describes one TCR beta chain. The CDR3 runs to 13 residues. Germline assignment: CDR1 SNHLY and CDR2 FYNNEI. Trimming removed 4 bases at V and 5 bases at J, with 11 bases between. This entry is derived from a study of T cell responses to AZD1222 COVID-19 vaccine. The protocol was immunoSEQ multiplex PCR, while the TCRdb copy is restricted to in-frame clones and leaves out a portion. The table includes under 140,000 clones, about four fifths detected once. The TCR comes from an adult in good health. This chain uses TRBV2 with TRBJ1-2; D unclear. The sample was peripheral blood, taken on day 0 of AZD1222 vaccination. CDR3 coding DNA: TGTGCCAGCAGTGGGGCAGGAGCTTATGGCTACACCTTC. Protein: CASSGAGAYGYTF. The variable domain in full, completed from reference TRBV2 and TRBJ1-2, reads EPEVTQTPSHQVTQMGQEVILRCVPISNHLYFYWYRQILGQKVEFLVSFYNNEISEKSEIFDDQFSVERPDGSNFTLKIRSTKLEDSAMYFCASSGAGAYGYTFGSGTRLTVV.